The 15 T cell receptor beta chains below come from one sample, sequenced in a study of blood T cell repertoires in COVID-19. The repertoire was sequenced with immunoSEQ multiplex PCR; TCRdb's copy has only in-frame clones and lacks some. Among 100,000 to 150,000 clones, more than 75% were seen once, and the ten largest hold 1.5% to 1.9%. Sequenced sample: peripheral blood. Every receptor here comes from a human donor in a cohort sampled during active COVID-19.

The chain couples TRBV6-5 to TRBJ2-5; TRBD2 matches 7 bases. This CDR3 contains 13 residues. Germline-derived CDR1 and CDR2 are MNHEY and SVGAGI. With V trimmed by 6 bases and J by 5 bases, 6 bases remained unmatched. The CDR3, as DNA: TGTGCCAGCAGAACCAGCGGGGCCGAGACCCAGTACTTC. Its protein is CASRTSGAETQYF.

The chain combines TRBV11-2 with TRBJ1-4; D unresolved. Between the trimmed V and J ends, which lost 4 bases and 4 bases, there was a span of 7 bases. The CDR3 covers 13 residues. In germline, CDR1 is SGHAT, CDR2 FQNNGV. As DNA, the CDR3 is TGTGCCAGCAGCTCTAGGTATAATGAAAAACTGTTTTTT. Translating gives CASSSRYNEKLFF.

V usage is TRBV27 and J usage is TRBJ1-1; 7 bases are shared with TRBD1. V shed 0 bases, J shed 5 bases, and the junction held 6 bases outside the gene matches. CDR3 length: 15 residues. Germline lookup yields CDR1 MNHEY and CDR2 SMNVEV (reference sequence). CDR3 protein: CASSLSEGAGTEAFF. The CDR3 nucleotides read TGTGCCAGCAGTTTATCTGAGGGGGCGGGGACTGAAGCTTTCTTT.

The chain joins TRBV7-2 to TRBJ2-2; TRBD2 aligns across 8 bases. Germline V lookup: CDR1 SGHTA, CDR2 FQGNSA. Trimming removed 5 bases from V and 4 bases from J; junction bases left unmatched: 9. CDR3 size: 16 residues. The CDR3 protein is CASSPRISGSTGELFF. CDR3 nucleotides: TGTGCCAGCAGCCCAAGGATCAGCGGGAGCACCGGGGAGCTGTTTTTT. The full variable domain, with the rest looked up from reference TRBV7-2 and TRBJ2-2, is GAGVSQSPSNKVTEKGKDVELRCDPISGHTALYWYRQSLGQGLEFLIYFQGNSAPDKSGLPSDRFSAERTGGSVSTLTIQRTQQEDSAVYLCASSPRISGSTGELFFGEGSRLTVL.

In its sample, this clone was seen once. CDR3 in amino acids: CAISGSGTGSYEQYF. The CDR3 DNA is TGTGCCATCAGTGGTTCCGGGACAGGGTCCTACGAGCAGTACTTC. V and J are TRBV10-3 and TRBJ2-7; 9 bases match TRBD1. This CDR3 is 15 amino acids long. Per the germline V gene, CDR1 is ENHRY and CDR2 is SYGVKD. The V segment lost 4 bases and the J segment 1 base; nucleotides outside the gene matches: 5.

This chain joins TRBV30 and TRBJ2-1; 12 bases map to TRBD2. With V trimmed by 1 base and J by 6 bases, 4 bases remained unmatched. This CDR3 is built from 15 residues. Germline CDR1 reads GTSNPN; CDR2 reads SVGIG (reference sequence). The CDR3 nucleotides are TGTGCCTGGAGTGAGACTAGCGGGGGCTTCAATGAGCAGTTCTTC. Amino acids: CAWSETSGGFNEQFF.

V usage is TRBV7-9 and J usage is TRBJ2-5, with D maybe TRBD2 (6 bases). Germline V lookup: CDR1 SEHNR, CDR2 FQNEAQ (reference sequence). There are 14 residues in the CDR3. V shed 6 bases and J shed 4 bases, with 15 bases lying between them. The CDR3 protein is CASRPNRGGETQYF. The CDR3 bases are TGTGCCAGCAGACCTAATAGGGGAGGAGAGACCCAGTACTTC.

The V call is TRBV3-1 (or the pseudogene TRBV3-2), the J call TRBJ2-7; D is uncertain. The germline gives CDR1 LGHDT, CDR2 YNNKEL (reference sequence). V lost 1 base and J lost 3, with 4 bases in between. The CDR3 is 12 amino acids. CDR3 residues: CASSQVYYEQYF. CDR3 nucleotide sequence: TGTGCCAGCAGCCAAGTTTACTACGAGCAGTACTTC.

The table lists this clone with a count of one. The rearrangement uses TRBV7-9 and TRBJ2-5; D unresolved. V lost 2 bases and J lost 2, with 9 bases in between. CDR1 is SEHNR and CDR2 is FQNEAQ in the germline V gene (reference sequence). The CDR3 spans 14 residues. Here the CDR3 DNA reads TGTGCCAGCAGCTTACTCAAAACACAAGAGACCCAGTACTTC. The encoded protein is CASSLLKTQETQYF.

The chain uses TRBV6-1 and TRBJ1-2; 8 bases are shared with TRBD1. The CDR3 is 16 residues long. CDR1 is MNHNS, CDR2 SASEGT, per germline. V shed 0 bases and J 6 bases; nucleotides not matched to a gene: 9. DNA of the CDR3: TGTGCCAGCAGTGAAGCGCGTCCCGGACAGGGCCATGGCTACACCTTC. Amino acid sequence: CASSEARPGQGHGYTF.

The chain carries TRBV5-6 and TRBJ2-2; no reliable D call. Looked up from germline, CDR1 is SGHDT and CDR2 is YYEEEE. The ends were cut back, 7 bases at V and 5 bases at J, with 12 bases in the middle. The CDR3 runs to 13 residues. CDR3 sequence reads: CASLHILTGELFF. Written as DNA, the CDR3 is TGTGCCAGCCTCCATATTCTAACCGGGGAGCTGTTTTTT.

This clone has a single count. V is TRBV4-1 and J is TRBJ1-2; 10 nucleotides agree with TRBD1. The CDR3 has 15 amino acids. V trimming: 4 bases; J trimming: 3 bases; junction bases outside the gene matches: 5. CDR1 and CDR2 (germline): MGHRA, YSYEKL. CDR3 bases: TGCGCCAGCAGCCGCCTTGGACAGGGGGACTATGGCTACACCTTC. This gives the protein CASSRLGQGDYGYTF.

The V and J genes are TRBV18 and TRBJ1-4, with TRBD1 identical over 8 bases. This CDR3 is built from 19 residues. Trimming took 4 bases from V and 0 from J; bases not matched to a gene: 13. Germline-derived CDR1 and CDR2 are KGHSH and LQKENI. The CDR3 reads CASSQPRGQGIPTNEKLFF. CDR3 DNA sequence: TGTGCCAGCTCACAACCAAGAGGACAGGGCATCCCAACTAATGAAAAACTGTTTTTT.

The chain recombines TRBV5-4 with TRBJ2-5; TRBD2 agrees at 10 bases. The V gene end was trimmed by 1 base and the J gene end by 5 bases; junction bases not matched to a gene: 5. This CDR3 comprises 15 residues. Germline V gene data show CDR1 as SGHNT and CDR2 as YYREEE (reference sequence). In DNA form, the CDR3 reads TGTGCCAGCAGCTTGCGCAGCGGGGGGGCGGAGACCCAGTACTTC. Its translation is CASSLRSGGAETQYF.

This rearrangement joins TRBV7-6 to TRBJ2-5; 7 bases are shared with TRBD2. The germline V gene encodes CDR1 SGHVS and CDR2 FNYEAQ. The CDR3 is 16 residues long. The V gene end was trimmed by 6 bases and the J gene end by 2 bases; junction bases not matched to a gene: 12. CDR3 bases: TGTGCCAGCAGGGAGGACGGGAGGATCCTACAAGAGACCCAGTACTTC. Residues: CASREDGRILQETQYF.